This T cell receptor (beta chain) was sequenced in a study of metastatic and nonmetastatic thyroid tumors. Overall study context: Across peripheral blood and tumor or nodule tissue samples taken from malignant and benign thyroid patients, the repertoires were compared with one another.

Ahead of thyroid surgery, no patient had received treatment of any kind. TCRdb re-clonotyped the PCR reads through MiXCR. Of more than 50,000 clones in the sample, around 20% were seen once. V gave up 7 bases and J gave up 5 bases, with 10 bases separating them. The CDR3 contains 12 residues. The V gene's germline CDR1 is LNHDA and CDR2 SQIVND (reference sequence). This clone was seen many times. The TCR comes from a female donor with papillary thyroid cancer or a benign thyroid nodule (not recorded which). Some clones in this sample may be carry-over from other donors' samples. The material sequenced was blood. The rearrangement joins TRBV19 to TRBJ2-3; maybe TRBD2 (6 bases). CDR3 nucleotide sequence: TGTGCCAGTAACCGAGCGGGAGATACGCAGTATTTT. The encoded protein is CASNRAGDTQYF.